This paragraph reports one TCR beta chain. CDR1 is SGHTA and CDR2 is FQGTGA in the germline V gene. The CDR3 length is 14 residues. Between the trimmed V and J ends, which lost 5 bases and 5 bases, there was a span of 12 bases. What was amplified from RNA transcripts were TCR beta CDR3 regions. The primer set for the first-round RT-PCR of the TCR CDR3 was HTBI. TCRdb processed the multiplex PCR reads anew with MiXCR; each CDR3 protein has one entry. The table shows more than 450,000 distinct CDR3 sequences, with around 20% occurring only once. This entry is derived from a study of T cells in Graves' hyperthyroidism and ophthalmopathy.

This rearrangement joins TRBV7-3 to TRBJ2-2, with a weak D call TRBD1 (5 bases). The receptor's source is a man aged 35-49 years with Graves' ophthalmopathy. The sample was blood. The CDR3 reads CASSPNRRTGELFF. The CDR3 nucleotides read TGTGCCAGCAGCCCCAACAGGAGAACCGGGGAGCTGTTTTTT.